The rows below give T cell receptor beta chains drawn from one sample of a study of regulatory T cells in long-lasting Graves disease. TCRdb recomputed calls from the multiplex PCR reads with MiXCR, one row per CDR3 protein. The table includes 400,000 to 500,000 distinct CDR3 sequences, 14% detected once. Separately, the same data were catalogued under a study of T cells in Graves' hyperthyroidism and ophthalmopathy.

The sequencing here drew on peripheral blood mononuclear cells (PBMCs), taken at new diagnosis, from a patient treated with antithyroid drugs. All receptors derive from a woman between 50 and 59 years old with Graves disease. The CDR3 runs from the conserved cysteine through the conserved F or W. A D gene is named only where the DNA matches it firmly. The size entry is marked missing in some rows and otherwise reads once, few, many or a size class.

j_gene	abundance	d_gene	v_gene	CDR3aa	CDR3nt
TRBJ1-6	many	.	TRBV2	CASSGRGMSPLHF	TGTGCCAGCAGTGGAAGGGGGATGTCACCCCTCCACTTT
TRBJ2-7	many	.	TRBV28	CASTKLAPSSYEQYF	TGTGCCAGCACCAAACTAGCACCAAGCTCCTACGAGCAGTACTTC
TRBJ2-5	.	.	TRBV18	CASSPGQEQETQYF	TGTGCCAGCTCTCCCGGCCAGGAGCAAGAGACCCAGTACTTC
TRBJ2-2	many	.	TRBV12-3/TRBV12-4	CASSLFKMNTGELFF	TGTGCCAGCAGTTTATTTAAGATGAACACCGGGGAGCTGTTTTTT
TRBJ2-3	few	TRBD1	TRBV14	CASSQGLRTGYTDTQYF	TGTGCCAGCAGCCAAGGTCTCAGGACAGGGTACACAGATACGCAGTATTTT
TRBJ2-5	many	.	TRBV7-9	CASSAQGQETQYF	TGTGCCAGCAGCGCTCAGGGACAAGAGACCCAGTACTTC
TRBJ2-3	many	.	TRBV28	CASLGTPTTDTQYF	TGTGCCAGCCTCGGGACACCAACCACAGATACGCAGTATTTT
TRBJ2-3	few	.	TRBV10-3	CAIGGRASDTQYF	TGTGCCATCGGGGGGAGAGCGTCCGATACGCAGTATTTT
TRBJ2-2	few	TRBD2	TRBV14	CASRPSGSWTGELFF	TGTGCCAGCAGGCCTAGCGGGAGTTGGACCGGGGAGCTGTTTTTT
TRBJ2-2	.	TRBD2	TRBV11-2	CASSLGSAGGLDTGELFF	TGTGCCAGCAGCTTGGGTTCAGCGGGAGGGCTGGACACCGGGGAGCTGTTTTTT
TRBJ2-5	few	.	TRBV30	CAWSHQTQYF	TGTGCCTGGAGCCATCAGACCCAGTACTTC
TRBJ2-1	many	.	TRBV28	CASSLIDVRDSYNEQFF	TGTGCCAGCAGTTTAATCGACGTCCGCGACTCCTACAATGAGCAGTTCTTC
TRBJ2-1	few	.	TRBV7-9	CASSLNRFPKNNEQFF	TGTGCCAGCAGCCTTAACAGGTTCCCTAAGAACAATGAGCAGTTCTTC
TRBJ2-1	.	TRBD2	TRBV18	CASSPPIALAGYGEQFF	TGTGCCAGCTCACCACCGATTGCACTAGCGGGGTACGGTGAGCAGTTCTTC
TRBJ1-5	.	TRBD1	TRBV6-5	CASSYFGTGLYDQPQHF	TGTGCCAGCAGTTACTTCGGGACAGGGTTATACGATCAGCCCCAGCATTTT
TRBJ1-1	.	.	TRBV30	CAGPGVTEAFF	TGTGCCGGACCAGGGGTCACTGAAGCTTTCTTT
TRBJ2-5	few	.	TRBV5-1	CASSFGQSQETQYF	TGCGCCAGCAGCTTCGGACAGTCCCAAGAGACCCAGTACTTC
TRBJ1-6	.	.	TRBV3-1	CASSPRDVGSPLHF	TGTGCCAGCAGCCCCCGGGACGTAGGATCACCCCTCCACTTT
TRBJ2-2	few	TRBD1	TRBV29-1	CSVGTGSAGELFF	TGCAGCGTGGGGACAGGTTCCGCCGGGGAGCTGTTTTTT
TRBJ2-5	many	TRBD1	TRBV2	CASSARGKETQYF	TGTGCCAGCAGTGCCAGGGGGAAGGAGACCCAGTACTTC
TRBJ1-6	.	TRBD1	TRBV6-1	CASNIDRANSPLHF	TGTGCCAGCAATATAGACAGGGCCAATTCACCCCTCCACTTT
TRBJ2-1	few	TRBD2	TRBV6-1	CASSLAGDFYNEQFF	TGTGCCAGCAGTCTAGCGGGAGACTTCTACAATGAGCAGTTCTTC
TRBJ2-1	many	.	TRBV28	CASSLIPYNEQFF	TGTGCCAGCAGTTTGATTCCATACAATGAGCAGTTCTTC
TRBJ1-2	many	.	TRBV7-2	CASSLGAAFYGYTF	TGTGCCAGCAGCTTAGGCGCGGCTTTTTATGGCTACACCTTC
TRBJ2-7	many	TRBD2	TRBV6-2/TRBV6-3	CASSYSIIASGTPEQYF	TGTGCCAGCAGTTACTCGATTATTGCTAGCGGGACACCCGAGCAGTACTTC
TRBJ1-1	many	.	TRBV28	CASTLGVGDTLNTEAFF	TGTGCCAGCACTTTAGGGGTTGGGGACACCCTCAACACTGAAGCTTTCTTT
TRBJ2-7	many	.	TRBV5-8	CASSLTGYSYEQYF	TGTGCCAGCAGCTTAACAGGGTATTCCTACGAGCAGTACTTC
TRBJ2-5	many	.	TRBV6-1	CASREQGLQYF	TGTGCCAGCAGGGAACAGGGTCTCCAGTACTTC
TRBJ2-1	few	TRBD2	TRBV24-1	CATSARGGLAGANEQFF	TGTGCCACCAGTGCCCGTGGGGGACTAGCGGGAGCCAATGAGCAGTTCTTC
TRBJ1-5	many	TRBD1	TRBV28	CASSVTNRGNQPQHF	TGTGCCAGCAGTGTCACTAACAGGGGGAATCAGCCCCAGCATTTT
TRBJ2-5	many	.	TRBV30	CAWSAGQYQETQYF	TGTGCCTGGAGTGCCGGGCAGTACCAAGAGACCCAGTACTTC
TRBJ1-2	many	.	TRBV10-3	CAISEVLIASLQSNYGYTF	TGTGCCATCAGTGAGGTTCTCATTGCCTCATTACAGTCTAACTATGGCTACACCTTC
TRBJ2-1	.	TRBD2	TRBV6-1	CASRSGLAGSSYNEQFF	TGTGCCAGCCGCTCGGGACTAGCGGGAAGCAGCTACAATGAGCAGTTCTTC
TRBJ2-1	few	.	TRBV6-1	CASRTRGYNEQFF	TGTGCCAGCAGAACTAGAGGCTACAATGAGCAGTTCTTC
TRBJ1-1	many	.	TRBV2	CASSEKRWSEVTEAFF	TGTGCCAGCAGTGAGAAAAGGTGGTCCGAAGTGACTGAAGCTTTCTTT
TRBJ2-3	many	.	TRBV28	CASSLLGLDTQYF	TGTGCCAGCAGTTTATTGGGTTTAGATACGCAGTATTTT
TRBJ2-3	few	TRBD1	TRBV7-8	CASRTRTGTGDTQYF	TGTGCCAGCAGGACAAGGACAGGGACAGGAGATACGCAGTATTTT
TRBJ1-5	.	.	TRBV9	CASSVEGGGQPQHF	TGTGCCAGCAGCGTAGAGGGGGGGGGACAGCCCCAGCATTTT
TRBJ2-3	few	.	TRBV6-2/TRBV6-3	CASSPGEAQYF	TGTGCCAGCAGCCCCGGGGAAGCGCAGTATTTT
TRBJ2-2	.	.	TRBV18	CASSPRRGDTGELFF	TGTGCCAGCTCACCGAGAAGGGGAGACACCGGGGAGCTGTTTTTT
TRBJ1-5	few	.	TRBV12-3/TRBV12-4	CASSQTDRNQPQHF	TGTGCCAGCAGCCAAACGGACAGAAATCAGCCCCAGCATTTT
TRBJ2-2	many	TRBD2	TRBV24-1	CATSLGTSGRNTGELFF	TGTGCCACCAGTCTCGGGACTAGCGGGAGGAACACCGGGGAGCTGTTTTTT
TRBJ1-2	few	TRBD1	TRBV2	CASSQWTGPQGYAF	TGTGCCAGCAGTCAATGGACAGGGCCCCAAGGCTACGCCTTC
TRBJ2-1	many	TRBD2	TRBV20-1	CSARDPTGTSGKFAYNEQFF	TGCAGTGCTAGAGATCCAACCGGGACTAGCGGGAAGTTTGCCTACAATGAGCAGTTCTTC
TRBJ1-3	.	TRBD1	TRBV18	CASSPRTGADSGNTIYF	TGTGCCAGCTCACCAAGGACAGGGGCGGACTCTGGAAACACCATATATTTT
TRBJ1-5	.	.	TRBV3-1	CASPRDSNQPQHF	TGTGCCAGCCCCCGGGACAGCAATCAGCCCCAGCATTTT
TRBJ1-1	many	TRBD1	TRBV6-1	CASSQTTGTWVNTEAFF	TGTGCCAGCAGTCAAACGACAGGGACGTGGGTGAACACTGAAGCTTTCTTT